This is a list of T cell receptor beta chains from one sample in a study of T cell responses to AZD1222 COVID-19 vaccine. TCRdb's table, derived via immunoSEQ multiplex PCR, lists solely in-frame clones and lacks some. This sample has some 150,000 clones, with about nine tenths found just once. This specimen was peripheral blood, taken on day 0 of AZD1222 vaccination. Receptors originate from an adult in good health. Both conserved end residues are part of each CDR3. Fields, in order: D gene, J gene, clone size, CDR3 length, V gene, CDR3 DNA, CDR3 protein. D genes are given only for firm matches. Clone size, where shown, is once, few, many, or a class for clones that have expanded.

>TRBD1|TRBJ1-2|NA|17|TRBV7-2
TGTGCCAGCAGCTTAGCCTTTCCGACAGGGCTTAACTATGGCTACACCTTC
CASSLAFPTGLNYGYTF
>NA|TRBJ2-1|NA|13|TRBV7-9
TGTGCCAGCAGCTTAATATTTTACAATGAGCAGTTCTTC
CASSLIFYNEQFF
>NA|TRBJ1-5|NA|13|TRBV12-3/TRBV12-4
TGTGCCAGCAGTCGGGCCCACCGCCGGCCCCAGCATTTT
CASSRAHRRPQHF
>TRBD1|TRBJ1-1|NA|16|TRBV7-8
TGTGCCAGCAGCTTAGTGGGGACAGCTATGAACACTGAAGCTTTCTTT
CASSLVGTAMNTEAFF
>NA|TRBJ2-7|NA|12|TRBV9
TGTGCCAGCGGGCAGGGAACGAGGGAGCAGTACTTC
CASGQGTREQYF
>TRBD1|TRBJ2-7|NA|14|TRBV7-6
TGTGCCAGCAGCCAGGGGGCGCCTACCTACGAGCAGTACTTC
CASSQGAPTYEQYF
>NA|TRBJ1-6|NA|14|TRBV6-1
TGTGCCAGCAGTGAGGTTCAGGGCGTTCGCCCCCTCCACTTT
CASSEVQGVRPLHF
>NA|TRBJ1-5|NA|15|TRBV18
TGTGCCAGCTCACTAAAACAGCATAGCAATCAGCCCCAGCATTTT
CASSLKQHSNQPQHF
>TRBD2|TRBJ2-7|NA|17|TRBV3-1/TRBV3-2
TGTGCCAGCAGCCAAGAACTAGCGGGAGCTTCGAGTCACGAGCAGTACTTC
CASSQELAGASSHEQYF
>NA|TRBJ1-1|NA|13|TRBV18
TGTGCCAGCTCACCACAAGGGGACCCTGAAGCTTTCTTT
CASSPQGDPEAFF
>TRBD1|TRBJ2-2|once|15|TRBV7-7
TGTGCTAGCAGCCTCGGGACAGGGTTCACCGGGGAGCTGTTTTTT
CASSLGTGFTGELFF
>TRBD1|TRBJ2-7|NA|15|TRBV27
TGTGCCAGCAGTTTACTCGGGACAGTTACCTACGAGCAGTACTTC
CASSLLGTVTYEQYF
>TRBD1|TRBJ2-7|NA|16|TRBV3-1/TRBV3-2
TGTGCCAGCAGCTACTTGTATGGGACAGGGGTGGAGAAGCAGTACTTC
CASSYLYGTGVEKQYF
>NA|TRBJ1-1|NA|15|TRBV4-2
TGTGCCAGCAGCCAAGCCGGGGGCCCGAACACTGAAGCTTTCTTT
CASSQAGGPNTEAFF
>TRBD1|TRBJ1-6|NA|16|TRBV27
TGTGCCAGCAGTTCCCAGGACAGGGTGAATAATTCACCCCTCCACTTT
CASSSQDRVNNSPLHF
>NA|TRBJ1-6|NA|14|TRBV5-1
TGCGCCAGCAGCTTGAACGGGGGAGGGTCACCCCTCCACTTT
CASSLNGGGSPLHF
>TRBD1|TRBJ2-6|NA|14|TRBV30
TGTGCCTGGGACAGGGCCTCTGGGGCCAACGTCCTGACTTTC
CAWDRASGANVLTF
>NA|TRBJ1-2|few|15|TRBV7-9
TGTGCCAGCAGCTTAGTGACCCCGACTAACTATGGCTACACCTTC
CASSLVTPTNYGYTF
>TRBD1|TRBJ2-2|NA|16|TRBV27
TGTGCCAGCAATTCCCGGGACAGGGCCCGGACCGGGGAGCTGTTTTTT
CASNSRDRARTGELFF
>NA|TRBJ2-3|NA|14|TRBV5-4
TGTGCCAGCAGCCATGACAGAAGCACAGATACGCAGTATTTT
CASSHDRSTDTQYF
>NA|TRBJ1-2|NA|19|TRBV13
TGTGCCAGCAGCTTATCGGTCCCCTTAGAGTGGGACCGGGACTATGGCTACACCTTC
CASSLSVPLEWDRDYGYTF
>NA|TRBJ1-6|NA|16|TRBV5-6
TGTGCCAGCAGCCTTCTCCCGGACAACTATAATTCACCCCTCCACTTT
CASSLLPDNYNSPLHF
>NA|TRBJ1-2|NA|12|TRBV6-4
TGTGCCAGCAGTGACGGGGGGGCTGGCTACACCTTC
CASSDGGAGYTF
>NA|TRBJ1-4|NA|11|TRBV21-1
TGTGCCAGCAGCAGAAATGAAAAACTGTTTTTT
CASSRNEKLFF
>NA|TRBJ2-7|NA|15|TRBV14
TGTGCCAGCAGCCTCCATCCGGGAACTTCCTACGAGCAGTACTTC
CASSLHPGTSYEQYF
>TRBD1|TRBJ1-1|NA|14|TRBV6-5
TGTGCCAGCAGGTACGACAGGGCTGAGACTGAAGCTTTCTTT
CASRYDRAETEAFF
>TRBD1|TRBJ2-2|NA|15|TRBV6-5
TGTGCCAGCAGGGGGACAGGGCCGAACACCGGGGAGCTGTTTTTT
CASRGTGPNTGELFF
>NA|TRBJ1-1|NA|15|TRBV5-4
TGTGCCAGCAGCCCTTTAGGGGTGCGGGACACTGAAGCTTTCTTT
CASSPLGVRDTEAFF
>NA|TRBJ1-1|NA|14|TRBV6-4
TGTGCCAGCAGTGAGACGGAGACCTCCACTGAAGCTTTCTTT
CASSETETSTEAFF
>NA|TRBJ2-7|NA|16|TRBV9
TGTGCCAGCAGCGTAGCTGCTAGCGTTACCTCCTACGAGCAGTACTTC
CASSVAASVTSYEQYF
>NA|TRBJ2-7|NA|16|TRBV4-2
TGTGCCAGCAGCCAAGTGATCGGGGAAAGCTCCTACGAGCAGTACTTC
CASSQVIGESSYEQYF
>NA|TRBJ1-2|NA|13|TRBV5-6
TGTGCCAGCAGATTCCTCGGGGGTGGAGGCTACACCTTC
CASRFLGGGGYTF
>NA|TRBJ2-4|once|14|TRBV5-1
TGCGCCAGCAGCTTGGCTGGGGCCAAAAACATTCAGTACTTC
CASSLAGAKNIQYF
>TRBD1|TRBJ1-6|NA|15|TRBV7-6
TGTGCCAGCAGCGCGACAGGGCCAGCGGATTCACCCCTCCACTTT
CASSATGPADSPLHF
>NA|TRBJ2-3|once|14|TRBV7-9
TGTGCCAGCAGCTTTGGCACGTCCACAGATACGCAGTATTTT
CASSFGTSTDTQYF
>NA|TRBJ2-6|NA|12|TRBV2
TGTGCCAGCAGTGTTGGGGCCAACGTCCTGACTTTC
CASSVGANVLTF
>TRBD2|TRBJ2-5|NA|14|TRBV20-1
TGCAGTGCTAGTGGGACTAGCGAGAGAGAGACCCAGTACTTC
CSASGTSERETQYF
>NA|TRBJ2-1|few|15|TRBV7-9
TGTGCCAGCAGCCCCCGCTCGGGCTCCTACAATGAGCAGTTCTTC
CASSPRSGSYNEQFF
>NA|TRBJ2-7|NA|14|TRBV10-1
TGCGCCAGCAGTGCCAGCGGGCGCCCCTACGAGCAGTACTTC
CASSASGRPYEQYF
>NA|TRBJ1-2|NA|13|TRBV3-1/TRBV3-2
TGTGCCAGCAGCCAAGAATACAGGGTTGGCTACACCTTC
CASSQEYRVGYTF
>TRBD1|TRBJ2-7|NA|14|TRBV27
TGTGCCAGCAGTTTCGGGACAGGGCACTACGAGCAGTACTTC
CASSFGTGHYEQYF
>NA|TRBJ2-2|NA|14|TRBV7-2
TGTGCCAGCAGCCCCCGCCTTGGGACCGGGGAGCTGTTTTTT
CASSPRLGTGELFF
>TRBD2|TRBJ2-2|NA|15|TRBV24-1
TGTGCCACCAGTGACAATCGACTAGCTACCGGGGAGCTGTTTTTT
CATSDNRLATGELFF
>NA|TRBJ1-3|NA|15|TRBV6-5
TGTGCCAGCAGTTACTCGGCGGCCTCTGGAAACACCATATATTTT
CASSYSAASGNTIYF
>NA|TRBJ1-2|NA|14|TRBV19
TGTGCCAGTAGTATAGAGGCAGGGGACTATGGCTACACCTTC
CASSIEAGDYGYTF
>NA|TRBJ1-5|NA|14|TRBV7-9
TGTGCCAGCAGCTCCGGACAGTACAATCAGCCCCAGCATTTT
CASSSGQYNQPQHF
>NA|TRBJ2-1|NA|13|TRBV7-2
TGTGCCAGCAGCTACCTAGCACTCAATGAGCAGTTCTTC
CASSYLALNEQFF
>NA|TRBJ1-2|NA|12|TRBV6-2/TRBV6-3
TGTGCCAGCAGTATGCTTAGATATGGCTACACCTTC
CASSMLRYGYTF
>TRBD1|TRBJ1-2|NA|16|TRBV7-2
TGTGCCAGCAGCTTAGGGGGACAGGCGGGGAACTATGGCTACACCTTC
CASSLGGQAGNYGYTF
>TRBD1|TRBJ1-1|NA|12|TRBV12-3/TRBV12-4
TGTGCCTCGCAGGGGGGGTATGGGGAAGCTTTCTTT
CASQGGYGEAFF
>NA|TRBJ2-1|NA|12|TRBV7-9
TGTGCCAGCAGCTTTTCGGGCAATGAGCAGTTCTTC
CASSFSGNEQFF
>TRBD1|TRBJ2-7|NA|14|TRBV3-1/TRBV3-2
TGTGCCAGCACCCACGGGACAGGGACCTACGAGCAGTACTTC
CASTHGTGTYEQYF
>NA|TRBJ1-1|NA|13|TRBV7-8
TGTGCCAGTAAACTCCGGGAGAACACTGAAGCTTTCTTT
CASKLRENTEAFF
>NA|TRBJ1-1|NA|11|TRBV20-1
TGCAGTGCTAGGGGAAGCACTGAAGCTTTCTTT
CSARGSTEAFF
>NA|TRBJ1-3|NA|17|TRBV21-1
TGTGCCAGCAGCAAATCTCTCCTGAGGTTCTCTGGAAACACCATATATTTT
CASSKSLLRFSGNTIYF
>TRBD1|TRBJ2-1|NA|15|TRBV2
TGTGCCAGCAGCGAAAGGGGACAGGCCTACAATGAGCAGTTCTTC
CASSERGQAYNEQFF
>NA|TRBJ2-1|NA|15|TRBV5-1
TGCGCCAGCTCCCAATTGGGGGGTACCTACAATGAGCAGTTCTTC
CASSQLGGTYNEQFF
>NA|TRBJ2-7|NA|12|TRBV12-3/TRBV12-4
TGTGCCAGCAGTCCAAGCTCCTACGAGCAGTACTTC
CASSPSSYEQYF
>NA|TRBJ2-5|NA|13|TRBV25-1
TGTGCCAGCAGTGAGACCTTACAGGGGACCCAGTACTTC
CASSETLQGTQYF